This paragraph covers one T cell receptor beta chain sequence. Its antigen is as yet unknown. CD45RO negativity and positive selection for CCR7 defined naive CD8 cells, a population that excluded terminally differentiated effector memory CD45RA+ cells. Each of the donors was a healthy adult who was HIV-negative and had not had a recent acute infection or vaccination. Germline CDR1 reads SGHAT; CDR2 reads FQNNGV. The CDR3 extends over 16 amino acids. This specimen belongs to a study of shared clonotypes between healthy human individuals. About the research overall: CD4 naive cells filled three plates per donor, CD4 memory three, CD8 naive two and CD8 memory one.

Study-level points and caveats: A few donors had around 5.5% of their naive CD4 clonotypes in common.

Study processing details: ImmunoSEQ output lacked quality scores and full-length reads, limiting matched filtering. The table came from immunoSEQ multiplex PCR; TCRdb's copy has only in-frame clones and leaves some out. V and J calls and clone size come straight from that table; D and trimming were deduced from the DNA. The sample includes approximately 600,000 clones, around 95% of them seen just once. This chain connects TRBV11-2 to TRBJ2-5; the match to TRBD2 covers 10 bases. The J call is in doubt because the DNA end fits TRBJ2-7 better. The specimen was naive CD8+ T cells sorted from blood. This clonotype was obtained from a woman in her 30s in good health. The CDR3 DNA reads as TGTGCCAGCAGCTTAGCGTGGGCTAGCGGGAGTTACGAGCAGTACTTC. Translation gives CASSLAWASGSYEQYF.